A selection of T cell receptor beta chains follows, all from one sample in a study of blood T cell repertoires in COVID-19. The protocol was immunoSEQ multiplex PCR, while the TCRdb copy is restricted to in-frame clones and leaves out a portion. The data hold about 260,000 clones, with about 91% observed a single time. Sequences were obtained from peripheral blood. The receptors were sampled from a young adult with COVID-19, enrolled during active disease. CDR3s include the opening cysteine and the closing phenylalanine or tryptophan. The D gene is left open where the match is weak. Part of the rows lack a size; the others show once, few, many or a class for expanded clones.

CDR3 protein: CASRETGTGRGYTF; CDR3 DNA: TGTGCCAGCAGAGAAACAGGTACCGGGAGGGGCTACACCTTC; clone size: NA; J gene: TRBJ1-2; D gene: NA; V gene: TRBV25-1
CDR3 protein: CASGLTDDTQYF; CDR3 DNA: TGTGCTAGTGGTTTGACAGACGATACGCAGTATTTT; clone size: NA; J gene: TRBJ2-3; D gene: NA; V gene: TRBV12-5
CDR3 protein: CASSSGPGANVLTF; CDR3 DNA: TGTGCCAGCAGCTCAGGTCCTGGGGCCAACGTCCTGACTTTC; clone size: NA; J gene: TRBJ2-6; D gene: NA; V gene: TRBV5-4
CDR3 protein: CASSPRWQGANTEAFF; CDR3 DNA: TGTGCCAGCAGCCCGCGGTGGCAGGGGGCGAACACTGAAGCTTTCTTT; clone size: NA; J gene: TRBJ1-1; D gene: TRBD1; V gene: TRBV11-2
CDR3 protein: CASRKEVNTDEQFF; CDR3 DNA: TGCGCCAGCAGAAAGGAAGTTAACACAGATGAGCAGTTCTTC; clone size: NA; J gene: TRBJ2-1; D gene: NA; V gene: TRBV5-1
CDR3 protein: CASSIDLGQGSFEQYF; CDR3 DNA: TGTGCCAGTAGTATAGATCTGGGACAGGGAAGCTTCGAGCAGTACTTC; clone size: NA; J gene: TRBJ2-7; D gene: TRBD1; V gene: TRBV19
CDR3 protein: CASSAGTGDYNEQFF; CDR3 DNA: TGTGCCAGCAGTGCAGGGACAGGGGACTACAATGAGCAGTTCTTC; clone size: NA; J gene: TRBJ2-1; D gene: TRBD1; V gene: TRBV6-2/TRBV6-3
CDR3 protein: CASSETGSNEQYF; CDR3 DNA: TGTGCCAGCAGCGAAACAGGGTCCAACGAGCAGTACTTC; clone size: NA; J gene: TRBJ2-7; D gene: NA; V gene: TRBV12-3/TRBV12-4
CDR3 protein: CASSVVGGSRETQYF; CDR3 DNA: TGTGCCAGCAGCGTAGTGGGAGGGAGTCGAGAGACCCAGTACTTC; clone size: once; J gene: TRBJ2-5; D gene: TRBD2; V gene: TRBV9
CDR3 protein: CASSPQVNHEQYF; CDR3 DNA: TGCGCCAGCAGCCCCCAGGTGAACCACGAGCAGTACTTC; clone size: NA; J gene: TRBJ2-7; D gene: NA; V gene: TRBV4-1
CDR3 protein: CASSHSGTGGYEQYF; CDR3 DNA: TGCGCCAGCAGCCATTCCGGGACAGGGGGTTACGAGCAGTACTTC; clone size: NA; J gene: TRBJ2-7; D gene: TRBD1; V gene: TRBV4-3
CDR3 protein: CASCNPPGQKYEQYF; CDR3 DNA: TGTGCCAGCTGCAATCCACCGGGACAGAAATACGAGCAGTACTTC; clone size: NA; J gene: TRBJ2-7; D gene: TRBD1; V gene: TRBV6-6
CDR3 protein: CASSPTGAQETQYF; CDR3 DNA: TGTGCCAGCTCACCAACAGGGGCCCAAGAGACCCAGTACTTC; clone size: few; J gene: TRBJ2-5; D gene: TRBD1; V gene: TRBV18
CDR3 protein: CASSQDNNRGPYEQYF; CDR3 DNA: TGCGCCAGCAGCCAAGATAATAACAGGGGGCCTTACGAGCAGTACTTC; clone size: NA; J gene: TRBJ2-7; D gene: TRBD1; V gene: TRBV4-1
CDR3 protein: CASSLAPSYEQYF; CDR3 DNA: TGCGCCAGCAGCTTGGCCCCCAGCTACGAGCAGTACTTC; clone size: NA; J gene: TRBJ2-7; D gene: NA; V gene: TRBV5-1
CDR3 protein: CATSDGRQRQYF; CDR3 DNA: TGTGCCACCAGTGATGGTAGGCAGCGGCAGTACTTC; clone size: NA; J gene: TRBJ2-7; D gene: NA; V gene: TRBV24-1
CDR3 protein: CASSLYGQGSYNEQFF; CDR3 DNA: TGTGCCAGCAGCTTATACGGCCAGGGATCCTACAATGAGCAGTTCTTC; clone size: NA; J gene: TRBJ2-1; D gene: NA; V gene: TRBV7-9
CDR3 protein: CASSSWTSGVREQFF; CDR3 DNA: TGTGCCAGCAGTTCCTGGACTAGCGGGGTGCGTGAGCAGTTCTTC; clone size: NA; J gene: TRBJ2-1; D gene: TRBD2; V gene: TRBV28
CDR3 protein: CASSVGSQGTIYGYTF; CDR3 DNA: TGCGCCAGCAGCGTTGGGTCGCAGGGGACCATCTATGGCTACACCTTC; clone size: NA; J gene: TRBJ1-2; D gene: NA; V gene: TRBV5-1
CDR3 protein: CSAHRDLQETQYF; CDR3 DNA: TGCAGCGCACACCGGGACTTACAAGAGACCCAGTACTTC; clone size: NA; J gene: TRBJ2-5; D gene: NA; V gene: TRBV29-1